This paragraph reports one TCR beta chain. The V end lost 3 bases, the J end lost 4 bases, and 18 bases lay between the germline ends. Germline CDR1 is WSHSY and CDR2 is SAAADI. The CDR3 is 16 amino acids. Only in-frame clones appear in the TCRdb table, and some are missing; sequencing was by immunoSEQ multiplex PCR. This table has about 88,000 clones, around nine tenths appearing once. The data are from a study of OX40 agonist ivuxolimab in advanced cancers. Sample: CD4+ or CD8+ T cells sorted from blood, taken in a trial of the OX40 agonist ivuxolimab. This rearrangement joins TRBV10-2 to TRBJ2-5; perhaps TRBD2 as D (6 bases). The TCR comes from an adult with an advanced solid tumor such as melanoma, head and neck, liver or kidney cancer. The CDR3 region is CASSDSLAGGAETQYF. DNA for the CDR3: TGCGCCAGCAGTGATTCCTTGGCAGGCGGGGCAGAGACCCAGTACTTC.